This T cell receptor beta chain comes out of a study of vaccination effects on CD4 cells after COVID-19. Unmatched junction bases numbered 9, after V lost 4 bases and J lost 4 bases. Germline lookup yields CDR1 MNHEY and CDR2 SVGEGT. This CDR3 spans 15 amino acids. This table comes from immunoSEQ multiplex PCR, and its TCRdb copy is limited to in-frame clones, with some not included. The repertoire holds about 41,000 clones, with more than 60% as singletons. As to this clone: No antigen is known for it.

The ViraFEST assay expanded antigen-specific CD4+ T cells with viral peptide pools before sequencing. The culture ran for roughly 10 days before CD4+ T cells were isolated. All vaccine recipients tested negative for nucleocapsid antibodies and had never contracted SARS-CoV-2 infection. Sequenced material: CD4+ T cells from PBMCs cultured with HCoV-OC43 spike peptides, taken before COVID-19 vaccination. Subset: HCoV-OC43 spike overlapping peptide pool stimulation. The clonotype comes from a human donor who received a COVID-19 vaccine. The rearrangement uses TRBV6-2 or TRBV6-3 and TRBJ1-1, with 7 bases identical to TRBD1. DNA for the CDR3: TGTGCCAGCAGTTTCCCGGACAGGTCGGGCACTGAAGCTTTCTTT. It translates to CASSFPDRSGTEAFF.